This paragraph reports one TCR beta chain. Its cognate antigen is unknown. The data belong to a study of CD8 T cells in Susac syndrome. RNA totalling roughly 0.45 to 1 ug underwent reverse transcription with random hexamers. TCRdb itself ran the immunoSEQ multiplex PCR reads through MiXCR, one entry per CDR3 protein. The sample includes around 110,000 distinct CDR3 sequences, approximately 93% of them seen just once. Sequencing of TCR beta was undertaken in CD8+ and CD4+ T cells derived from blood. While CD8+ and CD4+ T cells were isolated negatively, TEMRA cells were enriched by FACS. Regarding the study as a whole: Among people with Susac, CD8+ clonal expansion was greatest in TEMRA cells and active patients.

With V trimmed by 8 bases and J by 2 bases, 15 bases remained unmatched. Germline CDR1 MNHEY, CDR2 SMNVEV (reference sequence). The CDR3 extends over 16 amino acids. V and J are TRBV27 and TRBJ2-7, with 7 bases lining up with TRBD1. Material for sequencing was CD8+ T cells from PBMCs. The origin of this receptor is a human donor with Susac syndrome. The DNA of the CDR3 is TGTGCCAGCCACCACTCCCCGGGACAGAGCACCTACGAGCAGTACTTC. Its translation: CASHHSPGQSTYEQYF.